This TCR beta chain stems from a study of OX40 agonist ivuxolimab in advanced cancers. Study outcomes and limitations: Also showing low normalized T-cell clonal expansion were some of the nonresponders.

Profiled with immunoSEQ multiplex PCR; TCRdb holds only in-frame clones, not every one. The profile shows 63,000 or so clones, approximately 81% of them singletons. CDR3 length: 14 amino acids. Germline V gene data show CDR1 as SGHNT and CDR2 as YENEEA. V lost 5 bases to trimming and J lost 3 bases, with 11 bases between them. With respect to this clone: What it recognizes is unknown.

The TCR comes from an adult with an advanced solid tumor such as melanoma, head and neck, liver or kidney cancer. The chain uses TRBV11-3 and TRBJ2-1; the D gene is possibly TRBD1 (5 bases). The sample here was CD4+ or CD8+ T cells sorted from blood, taken in a trial of the OX40 agonist ivuxolimab. The CDR3 region has the DNA TGTGCCAGCAGCCGGACAAGGAACTACAATGAGCAGTTCTTC. This codes for CASSRTRNYNEQFF.